Included here is one T cell receptor beta chain sequence, with context. Amplification used 60 Vbeta primers and 13 Jbeta primers. Clones were read by immunoSEQ multiplex PCR, and TCRdb kept only the in-frame ones, dropping some. The sample shows over 200,000 clones, over 60% of them seen only once. The data stem from a study of cytomegalovirus exposure and HLA in healthy donors. The length of the CDR3 is 14 residues. Looked up from germline, CDR1 is SGHVS and CDR2 is FQNEAQ. Trimming removed 6 bases at V and 4 bases at J, with 14 bases between. These donors, healthy bone marrow donors, were studied. The source is a male donor in good health and CMV-seronegative. This chain joins TRBV7-8 and TRBJ2-3, with D perhaps matching TRBD2 (5 bases). Sequencing was done on a sample of PBMCs. In DNA form, the CDR3 reads TGTGCCAGCAGGACGAGAGGGAGCGCAGATACGCAGTATTTT. Translation: CASRTRGSADTQYF.